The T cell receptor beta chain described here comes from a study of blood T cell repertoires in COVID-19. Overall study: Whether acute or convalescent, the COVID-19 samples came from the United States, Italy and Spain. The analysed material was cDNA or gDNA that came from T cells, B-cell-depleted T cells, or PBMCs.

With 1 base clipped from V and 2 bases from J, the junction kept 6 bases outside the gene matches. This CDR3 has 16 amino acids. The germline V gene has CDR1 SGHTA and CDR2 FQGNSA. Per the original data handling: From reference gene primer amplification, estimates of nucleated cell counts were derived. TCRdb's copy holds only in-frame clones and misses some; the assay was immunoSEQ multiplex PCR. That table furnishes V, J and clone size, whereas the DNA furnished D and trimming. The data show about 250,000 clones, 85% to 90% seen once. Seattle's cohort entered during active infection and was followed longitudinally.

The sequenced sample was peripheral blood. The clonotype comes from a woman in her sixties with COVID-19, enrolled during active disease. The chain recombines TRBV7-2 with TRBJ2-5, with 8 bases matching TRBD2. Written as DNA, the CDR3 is TGTGCCAGCAGCTTAGTAGCGGGAAGAGGGCAAGAGACCCAGTACTTC. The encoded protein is CASSLVAGRGQETQYF. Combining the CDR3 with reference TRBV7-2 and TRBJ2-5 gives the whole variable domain GAGVSQSPSNKVTEKGKDVELRCDPISGHTALYWYRQSLGQGLEFLIYFQGNSAPDKSGLPSDRFSAERTGGSVSTLTIQRTQQEDSAVYLCASSLVAGRGQETQYFGPGTRLLVL.